These 13 T cell receptor beta chains originate from one sample sequenced in a study of monozygotic twins with inflammatory bowel disease. Reprocessing the 5' RACE reads, TCRdb reports a single entry for every CDR3 protein and omits DNA. The table for this sample gives approximately 160,000 distinct CDR3 sequences. The sequencing input was blood. Receptors originate from a human donor with ulcerative colitis or Crohn's disease, or a healthy co-twin of an affected twin (not recorded which).

The chain links TRBV12-3 or TRBV12-4 to TRBJ2-7. The CDR3 spans 13 residues. The CDR3: CASRQGISYEQYF.

CDR3 amino acids: CAISDSGRGLGLFF. The rearrangement joins TRBV10-3 to TRBJ1-4; no DNA is available, so the TRBD1 call from TCRdb remains unchecked. The CDR3 sequence is 14 residues long. From germline, CDR1 is ENHRY and CDR2 SYGVKD.

The CDR3 is CAWDNGTLTFTGELFF. V and J are TRBV30 and TRBJ2-2; TCRdb's D call of TRBD1 is untestable without DNA. The germline gives CDR1 GTSNPN, CDR2 SVGIG (reference sequence). CDR3 length equals 16 residues.

The genes are TRBV19 and TRBJ2-5; TCRdb picks TRBD1, but there is no DNA to check that call. There are 18 residues in the CDR3. Germline CDR1 LNHDA, CDR2 SQIVND (reference sequence). The CDR3 here is CASSKGLTGGIVWETQYF.

The rearrangement joins TRBV29-1 to TRBJ2-1; TCRdb outputs TRBD1, but without DNA this stays unchecked. The germline V gene has CDR1 SQVTM and CDR2 ANQGSEA. This CDR3 spans 12 amino acids. CDR3: CSGKFTGGEQFF.

The rearrangement joins TRBV6-2 or TRBV6-3 to TRBJ2-1; TCRdb's D call, TRBD2, is unchecked because there is no DNA. The CDR3 is 17 amino acids. CDR1 is MNHEY and CDR2 is SVGEGT in the germline V gene. This CDR3 reads CASSYPPTSVLPNEQFF.

The CDR3 reads CASSPQGQIDLYNEQFF. V and J are TRBV18 and TRBJ2-1; TCRdb reports TRBD1, a call that lacks DNA to check it against. The CDR3 spans 17 residues. Germline assignment: CDR1 KGHSH and CDR2 LQKENI.

The CDR3 spells CASSFAYNEQFF. J is TRBJ2-1 and V is TRBV5-1. Per the germline V gene, CDR1 is SGHRS and CDR2 is YFSETQ. This CDR3 is 12 amino acids long.

V and J are TRBV5-1 and TRBJ2-7; no DNA is available, so the TRBD2 call from TCRdb remains unchecked. The CDR3 sequence is 15 residues long. CDR1 is SGHRS, CDR2 YFSETQ, per germline. CDR3 protein: CASRPGIAGNYEQYF.

The chain has TRBV5-1 and TRBJ2-7; absent DNA, TCRdb's TRBD1 call cannot be checked. The germline gives CDR1 SGHRS, CDR2 YFSETQ. This CDR3 region has 15 residues. CDR3 in amino acids: CASSLGGTGSYEQYF.

CDR3 sequence: CASTRSGRHNEQFF. V and J are TRBV9 and TRBJ2-1; the D gene TCRdb calls, TRBD2, cannot be checked with no DNA. CDR1 is SGDLS, CDR2 YYNGEE, per germline. The length of the CDR3 is 14 residues. The full variable domain, rest sourced from reference TRBV9 and TRBJ2-1, is DSGVTQTPKHLITATGQRVTLRCSPRSGDLSVYWYQQSLDQGLQFLIQYYNGEERAKGNILERFSAQQFPDLHSELNLSSLELGDSALYFCASTRSGRHNEQFFGPGTRLTVL.

The rearrangement joins TRBV5-1 to TRBJ1-6. The CDR3 spans 15 residues. Germline CDR1 SGHRS, CDR2 YFSETQ. The CDR3 protein is CASSLEGLNNSPLHF.

The rearrangement links TRBV9 to TRBJ1-1; the TCRdb D gene call, TRBD1, has no DNA to confirm it. The V gene's germline CDR1 is SGDLS and CDR2 YYNGEE. The CDR3 covers 17 residues. The CDR3 here is CASSPRAASRTNTEAFF. Full variable domain (remainder filled in from reference TRBV9 and TRBJ1-1): DSGVTQTPKHLITATGQRVTLRCSPRSGDLSVYWYQQSLDQGLQFLIQYYNGEERAKGNILERFSAQQFPDLHSELNLSSLELGDSALYFCASSPRAASRTNTEAFFGQGTRLTVV.